These T cell receptor beta chains were read from a single sample in a study of T cell repertoires in cytomegalovirus infection. Their antigen targets remain unknown. Using its own MiXCR run on the reads, TCRdb lists one record per CDR3 protein. This repertoire shows around 750,000 distinct CDR3 sequences, 32% found once; its top ten account for around 12%. The input for sequencing was cultured CD8+ T cells from PBMCs, taken from culture after CMV antigen stimulation. These receptors were obtained from a human donor in good health (CMV status not recorded). Some clones in this sample may be carry-over from other donors' samples. Both conserved end residues are part of each CDR3. D genes are given only for firm matches. Where a row states a size, it is once, few, many or the class of an expanded clone; other rows omit it.

V gene: TRBV4-1
J gene: TRBJ2-3
clone size: .
D gene: TRBD2
CDR3 protein: CASSQGGGFAADTQYF
CDR3 DNA: TGCGCCAGCAGCCAAGGGGGGGGATTCGCCGCAGATACGCAGTATTTT

V gene: TRBV6-1
J gene: TRBJ2-2
clone size: many
D gene: .
CDR3 protein: CATVGVANTGELFF
CDR3 DNA: TGTGCCACCGTCGGGGTGGCTAACACCGGGGAGCTGTTTTTT

V gene: TRBV9
J gene: TRBJ1-2
clone size: few
D gene: .
CDR3 protein: CASSVGLSEPRYGYTF
CDR3 DNA: TGTGCCAGCAGCGTAGGTCTCTCCGAACCTCGCTATGGCTACACCTTC

V gene: TRBV13
J gene: TRBJ2-3
clone size: .
D gene: TRBD2
CDR3 protein: CASSRGGGEDTQYF
CDR3 DNA: TGTGCCAGCAGCCGCGGGGGGGGTGAAGATACGCAGTATTTT

V gene: TRBV7-8
J gene: TRBJ2-5
clone size: many
D gene: TRBD2
CDR3 protein: CASSLEILAGNPQETQYF
CDR3 DNA: TGTGCCAGCAGCTTAGAGATTCTAGCGGGGAATCCACAAGAGACCCAGTACTTC

V gene: TRBV9
J gene: TRBJ2-5
clone size: few
D gene: TRBD2
CDR3 protein: CASSATSERETQYF
CDR3 DNA: TGTGCCAGCAGCGCCACTAGCGAAAGGGAGACCCAGTACTTC

V gene: TRBV14
J gene: TRBJ2-7
clone size: .
D gene: .
CDR3 protein: CASSQVDGIVYEQYF
CDR3 DNA: TGTGCCAGCAGCCAAGTGGACGGGATTGTCTACGAGCAGTACTTC

V gene: TRBV28
J gene: TRBJ1-1
clone size: .
D gene: .
CDR3 protein: CASSKRQSLNTEAFF
CDR3 DNA: TGTGCCAGCAGTAAGCGACAGAGCTTGAACACTGAAGCTTTCTTT

V gene: TRBV9
J gene: TRBJ2-1
clone size: once
D gene: TRBD2
CDR3 protein: CASSDQRGASYNEQFF
CDR3 DNA: TGTGCCAGCAGCGACCAGCGGGGGGCCTCCTACAATGAGCAGTTCTTC

V gene: TRBV29-1
J gene: TRBJ1-2
clone size: .
D gene: .
CDR3 protein: CSVPGASPYGYTF
CDR3 DNA: TGCAGCGTCCCTGGGGCCAGCCCCTATGGCTACACCTTC

V gene: TRBV7-9
J gene: TRBJ2-1
clone size: .
D gene: TRBD1
CDR3 protein: CASSLPQGQGYNEQFF
CDR3 DNA: TGTGCCAGCAGCTTACCCCAGGGACAGGGCTACAATGAGCAGTTCTTC

V gene: TRBV7-6
J gene: TRBJ1-4
clone size: few
D gene: .
CDR3 protein: CASRITPSTNEKLFF
CDR3 DNA: TGTGCCAGCAGAATAACTCCGTCAACTAATGAAAAACTGTTTTTT